Each of the 26 T cell receptor beta chains below was sequenced from the same sample in a study of sequential checkpoint blockade in melanoma. The table came from immunoSEQ multiplex PCR; TCRdb's copy has only in-frame clones and leaves some out. Among about 15,000 clones, over 60% were seen once, and the ten largest hold approximately 31%. Treatment indicated: randomized to nivolumab then ipilimumab (arm A) or the reverse (arm B). The starting material was CD8+ T cells sorted from blood (inferred from file names), obtained from a patient given nivolumab and ipilimumab in sequence. All receptors come from a human donor with melanoma.

V usage is TRBV7-9 and J usage is TRBJ1-1, with D unclear. CDR1 is SEHNR and CDR2 is FQNEAQ in the germline V gene (reference sequence). V was pared by 5 bases and J by 0 bases, with 19 bases between. This CDR3 is 17 amino acids long. The CDR3 coding sequence is TGTGCCAGCAGCCCCTTCCCGGTTTTGGAGTTGAACACTGAAGCTTTCTTT. This codes for CASSPFPVLELNTEAFF.

The genes are TRBV27 and TRBJ2-3, with unresolved D. The V gene lost 4 bases and the J gene lost 8 bases, with 10 bases spanning the gap. This CDR3 is built from 12 residues. Germline CDR1 is MNHEY and CDR2 is SMNVEV (reference sequence). CDR3 in DNA: TGTGCCAGCAGTTCTGCGGAAGGTACGCAGTATTTT. As protein: CASSSAEGTQYF.

The chain links TRBV9 to TRBJ2-2, with D perhaps matching TRBD1 (6 bases). The CDR3 spans 13 residues. Germline V CDR1 and CDR2: SGDLS, YYNGEE. Trimming took off 10 bases at V and 5 bases at J, with 15 bases between the two ends. Here the CDR3 DNA reads TGTGCCGGCATGGGGGCGGAGACCGGGGAGCTGTTTTTT. This translates into CAGMGAETGELFF.

This chain links TRBV7-2 with TRBJ2-1, with D perhaps matching TRBD2 (5 bases). V gave up 0 bases and J gave up 5 bases, with 8 bases separating them. CDR1 and CDR2 (germline): SGHTA, FQGNSA. CDR3 length: 14 amino acids. The CDR3 spells CASSLAGANNEQFF. The CDR3 DNA reads as TGTGCCAGCAGCTTAGCGGGAGCAAACAATGAGCAGTTCTTC.

The chain combines TRBV7-9 with TRBJ2-5; D is unclear. V was clipped by 8 bases and J by 1 base, with 8 bases between them. The CDR3 has 12 amino acids. The germline CDR1 and CDR2 sequences are SEHNR and FQNEAQ (reference sequence). DNA for the CDR3: TGTGCCAGCTCAACTTTCCAAGAGACCCAGTACTTC. As protein: CASSTFQETQYF.

The chain combines TRBV4-1 with TRBJ2-1, with TRBD2 matching 7 bases. With 0 bases clipped from V and 0 bases from J, the junction kept 5 bases outside the gene matches. The CDR3 has 17 amino acids. Per germline, CDR1 MGHRA and CDR2 YSYEKL. For the CDR3, the DNA is TGCGCCAGCAGCCAAGACCTAGCGGAAACCTCCTACAATGAGCAGTTCTTC. Translation: CASSQDLAETSYNEQFF.

Only a few counts were recorded for this clone. A far larger clone lies a single base away; this is likely a read error. V is TRBV5-3 and J is TRBJ1-2; D gene ambiguous. TRBV5-3 is an ORF; its function is uncertain. This CDR3 is built from 11 residues. Trimming took off 2 bases at V and 7 bases at J, with 6 bases between the two ends. This CDR3 reads CARSFVGGYTF. The CDR3 DNA is TGTGCCAGAAGCTTTGTCGGTGGCTACACCTTC.

There are a few counts of this clone. The rearrangement uses TRBV6-6 and TRBJ1-2, with D uncertain. The V and J ends lost 6 bases and 5 bases respectively, with 13 bases between them. Germline lookup yields CDR1 MNHNY and CDR2 SVGAGI (reference sequence). The CDR3 totals 13 residues. DNA for the CDR3: TGTGCCAGCAGCGGGTTTCGAGCTTATGGCTACACCTTC. It translates to CASSGFRAYGYTF.

This clone was detected only once. A read error may produce the germline difference seen at one junction end. The CDR3 sequence: CASSPQGEGFFGYTF. The CDR3 nucleotides are TGCGCCAGCAGCCCACAAGGGGAGGGGTTTTTTGGCTACACCTTC. V usage is TRBV5-4 and J usage is TRBJ1-2; D is possibly TRBD1 (5 bases). Germline CDR1 reads SGHNT; CDR2 reads YYREEE (reference sequence). CDR3 length: 15 amino acids.

This chain connects TRBV27 to TRBJ2-7, with a tentative D call TRBD2 (6 bases). Trimming stripped 4 bases from V and 4 bases from J, with 14 bases between. This CDR3 has 14 amino acids. Germline V gene data show CDR1 as MNHEY and CDR2 as SMNVEV (reference sequence). CDR3: CASSYGGRNYEQYF. In DNA, the CDR3 is TGTGCCAGCAGTTACGGGGGACGGAATTACGAGCAGTACTTC.

This clone has more than one count but fewer than ten. The rearrangement links TRBV11-2 to TRBJ2-1; no clear D gene. From germline, CDR1 is SGHAT and CDR2 FQNNGV. The CDR3 has 14 residues. Trimming shortened V by 1 base and J by 6 bases, and 10 bases separated the two germline ends. The CDR3 sequence is CASSLVGDGNEQFF. DNA of the CDR3: TGTGCCAGCAGCTTAGTAGGAGACGGCAATGAGCAGTTCTTC. The full variable domain, in which reference TRBV11-2 and TRBJ2-1 provide the parts outside the CDR3, is EAGVAQSPRYKIIEKRQSVAFWCNPISGHATLYWYQQILGQGPKLLIQFQNNGVVDDSQLPKDRFSAERLKGVDSTLKIQPAKLEDSAVYLCASSLVGDGNEQFFGPGTRLTVL.

This chain connects TRBV11-2 to TRBJ2-2; 16 nucleotides line up with TRBD2. Looked up from germline, CDR1 is SGHAT and CDR2 is FQNNGV. This CDR3 is built from 17 residues. V was clipped by 8 bases and J by 0 bases; unmatched bases: 3. The CDR3 here is CASPGLAGGANTGELFF. The CDR3 DNA follows: TGTGCCAGCCCGGGACTAGCGGGGGGGGCGAACACCGGGGAGCTGTTTTTT.

The count of this clone is one. CDR3 nucleotides: TGTGCCAGCAGCTCAAACGCGGGGGGGCGGGCCTACGAGCAGTACTTC. Translated, it gives CASSSNAGGRAYEQYF. The rearrangement links TRBV13 to TRBJ2-7; 9 nucleotides agree with TRBD2. J was trimmed by 2 bases and V by 4 bases; bases with no gene match: 9. From germline, CDR1 is PRHDT and CDR2 FYEKMQ (reference sequence). This CDR3 is built from 16 residues.

The genes are TRBV7-8 and TRBJ2-7, with D possibly matching TRBD1 (5 bases). The V end lost 1 base, the J end lost 0 bases, and 7 bases lay between the germline ends. The germline V gene has CDR1 SGHVS and CDR2 FQNEAQ. There are 14 residues in the CDR3. CDR3 DNA sequence: TGTGCCAGCAGCTTAGGGACAACCTCCTACGAGCAGTACTTC. It encodes CASSLGTTSYEQYF.

The rearrangement links TRBV6-5 to TRBJ1-2; TRBD1 matches 7 bases. There are 16 residues in the CDR3. Per germline, CDR1 MNHEY and CDR2 SVGAGI. V lost 1 base to trimming and J lost 4 bases; unmatched junction nucleotides: 9. CDR3 nucleotides: TGTGCCAGCAGTTACTATCTGACAGGGTCGACCTATGGCTACACCTTC. Translated: CASSYYLTGSTYGYTF.

V and J are TRBV6-5 and TRBJ1-5, with no clear D. In germline, CDR1 is MNHEY, CDR2 SVGAGI. The V end was cut by 0 bases, the J end by 1 base, with 7 bases between. The CDR3 totals 15 residues. The CDR3 spells CASSYSGGSNQPQHF. The CDR3 DNA reads TGTGCCAGCAGTTACTCAGGCGGAAGCAATCAGCCCCAGCATTTT.

The V and J genes are TRBV9 and TRBJ2-7, with 11 bases aligning to TRBD2. V lost 3 bases and J lost 6; bases outside the gene matches: 2. Germline values: CDR1 SGDLS, CDR2 YYNGEE. The CDR3 is 13 amino acids. CDR3 DNA sequence: TGTGCCAGCAGCGGGACTAGCGGGCGCGAGCAGTACTTC. This sequence encodes CASSGTSGREQYF.

This clone was seen a few times. The CDR3 nucleotides read TGTGCCTGGAGTGCAGGGGGGAACACTGAAGCTTTCTTT. This sequence encodes CAWSAGGNTEAFF. V usage is TRBV30 and J usage is TRBJ1-1; 7 bases align to TRBD1. The CDR3 has 13 residues. J gave up 1 base and V 1 base, and 0 bases lay outside the gene matches. Germline V gene lookup returns CDR1 GTSNPN and CDR2 SVGIG (reference sequence). Complete variable domain (other parts from reference TRBV30 and TRBJ1-1): SQTIHQWPATLVQPVGSPLSLECTVEGTSNPNLYWYRQAAGRGLQLLFYSVGIGQISSEVPQNLSASRPQDRQFILSSKKLLLSDSGFYLCAWSAGGNTEAFFGQGTRLTVV.

The chain recombines TRBV30 with TRBJ2-3, with TRBD2 matching 11 bases. CDR3 length equals 18 residues. J lost 2 bases, V lost 3 bases, and 13 bases had no gene match. Germline CDR1 is GTSNPN and CDR2 is SVGIG (reference sequence). CDR3 amino acids: CAWRELAGATGYTDTQYF. The CDR3 DNA follows: TGTGCCTGGAGGGAACTAGCGGGGGCGACGGGGTACACAGATACGCAGTATTTT. Full variable domain (missing parts from reference TRBV30 and TRBJ2-3): SQTIHQWPATLVQPVGSPLSLECTVEGTSNPNLYWYRQAAGRGLQLLFYSVGIGQISSEVPQNLSASRPQDRQFILSSKKLLLSDSGFYLCAWRELAGATGYTDTQYFGPGTRLTVL.

The chain uses TRBV7-6 and TRBJ2-1; 8 nucleotides agree with TRBD2. The CDR3 is 16 amino acids. Germline V lookup: CDR1 SGHVS, CDR2 FNYEAQ. The V segment lost 0 bases and the J segment 6 bases; nucleotides outside the gene matches: 7. CDR3 in DNA: TGTGCCAGCAGCTTAGCGGGACTAGGGAATAGCAATGAGCAGTTCTTC. It specifies CASSLAGLGNSNEQFF. Drawing the rest from reference TRBV7-6 and TRBJ2-1, the complete variable domain is GAGVSQSPRYKVTKRGQDVALRCDPISGHVSLYWYRQALGQGPEFLTYFNYEAQQDKSGLPNDRFSAERPEGSISTLTIQRTEQRDSAMYRCASSLAGLGNSNEQFFGPGTRLTVL.

V usage is TRBV5-1 and J usage is TRBJ1-1, with a tentative D call TRBD1 (5 bases). Looked up from germline, CDR1 is SGHRS and CDR2 is YFSETQ. V lost 2 bases and J lost 2, with 10 bases in between. CDR3 length: 14 amino acids. This CDR3 reads CASSLPQGNTEAFF. Written as DNA, the CDR3 is TGCGCCAGCAGCTTACCGCAGGGAAACACTGAAGCTTTCTTT. Full variable domain (outside the CDR3, taken from reference TRBV5-1 and TRBJ1-1): KAGVTQTPRYLIKTRGQQVTLSCSPISGHRSVSWYQQTPGQGLQFLFEYFSETQRNKGNFPGRFSGRQFSNSRSEMNVSTLELGDSALYLCASSLPQGNTEAFFGQGTRLTVV.

The chain carries TRBV27 and TRBJ2-7, with 10 bases aligning to TRBD2. The CDR3 has 17 residues. Per the germline V gene, CDR1 is MNHEY and CDR2 is SMNVEV (reference sequence). J gave up 5 bases and V 8 bases, and 18 bases lay outside the gene matches. The CDR3 protein is CASAPWVRLAGENEQYF. For the CDR3, the DNA is TGTGCCAGCGCCCCTTGGGTGAGGCTAGCGGGAGAGAACGAGCAGTACTTC.

The chain recombines TRBV28 with TRBJ2-7, with a weak D call TRBD1 (6 bases). Trimming took off 4 bases at V and 3 bases at J, with 13 bases between the two ends. From germline, CDR1 is MDHEN and CDR2 SYDVKM. The CDR3 length is 14 residues. CDR3 amino acids: CASSSRGTLYEQYF. CDR3 coding DNA: TGTGCCAGCAGTTCGCGTGGGACACTCTACGAGCAGTACTTC.

The chain links TRBV4-1 to TRBJ2-7, with 7 bases aligning to TRBD1. V gave up 6 bases and J gave up 3 bases; unmatched junction bases: 8. CDR1 MGHRA and CDR2 YSYEKL come from the germline V gene. CDR3 length equals 14 residues. CDR3 protein: CASSPGTEIYEQYF. Here the CDR3 DNA reads TGCGCCAGCAGTCCCGGGACAGAGATCTACGAGCAGTACTTC.

The chain carries TRBV6-4 and TRBJ1-2, with TRBD1 matching 7 bases. This CDR3 comprises 15 residues. J was trimmed by 7 bases and V by 2 bases; bases with no gene match: 10. The V gene's germline CDR1 is MRHNA and CDR2 SNTAGT. In DNA, the CDR3 is TGTGCCAGCAGTGACCGGCTACAGGGGCGGAGTGGCTACACCTTC. Its protein product is CASSDRLQGRSGYTF.

This clone occurred a few times. V and J are TRBV7-9 and TRBJ2-1, with TRBD1 matching over 8 bases. Trimming removed 5 bases from V and 9 bases from J; junction bases left unmatched: 15. The length of the CDR3 is 16 residues. Germline CDR1 SEHNR, CDR2 FQNEAQ (reference sequence). The DNA for the CDR3 is TGTGCCAGCAGCCAAGATGAGCAGGGGGCGCGTCGTGAGCAGTTCTTC. This gives the protein CASSQDEQGARREQFF.